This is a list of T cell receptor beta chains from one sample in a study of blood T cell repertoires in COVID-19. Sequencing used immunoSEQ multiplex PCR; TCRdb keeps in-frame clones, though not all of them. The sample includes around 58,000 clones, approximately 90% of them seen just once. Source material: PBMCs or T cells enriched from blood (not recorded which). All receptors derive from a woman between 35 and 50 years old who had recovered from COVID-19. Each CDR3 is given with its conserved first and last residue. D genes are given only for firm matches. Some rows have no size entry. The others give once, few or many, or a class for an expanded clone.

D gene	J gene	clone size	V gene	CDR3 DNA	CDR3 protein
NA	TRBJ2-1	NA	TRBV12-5	TGTGCTAGTGGTCCGCTGACAGCCGAGCAGTTCTTC	CASGPLTAEQFF
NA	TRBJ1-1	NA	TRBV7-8	TGTGCCAGCAGTTCGGGAGGGGGAAGGCCCACTGAAGCTTTCTTT	CASSSGGGRPTEAFF
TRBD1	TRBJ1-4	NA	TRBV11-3	TGTGCCAGCAGCAAAGACAGGGCTAATGAAAAACTGTTTTTT	CASSKDRANEKLFF
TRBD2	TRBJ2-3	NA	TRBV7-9	TGTGCCAGCAGCTTAGGACTAGCGGGGGACACGCAGTATTTT	CASSLGLAGDTQYF
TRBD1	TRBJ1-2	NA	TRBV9	TGTGCCAGCAGTATAGGACAGGGGAGCTATGGCTACACCTTC	CASSIGQGSYGYTF
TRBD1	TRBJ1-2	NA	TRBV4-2	TGTGCCAGCAGCCAACGGACAGGGGGGTATGGCTACACCTTC	CASSQRTGGYGYTF
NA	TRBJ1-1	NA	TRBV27	TGTGCCAGCAGTTTCTCCGGGAGGACTGAAGCTTTCTTT	CASSFSGRTEAFF
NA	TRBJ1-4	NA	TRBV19	TGTGCCAGTAAGAGCGGGGACCTTAGACGTGAAAAACTGTTTTTT	CASKSGDLRREKLFF
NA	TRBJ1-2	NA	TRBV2	TGTGCCACCCTGAACATTAACTATGGCTACACCTTC	CATLNINYGYTF
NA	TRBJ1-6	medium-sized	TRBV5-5	TGTGCCAGCAGCTTCTTAAAGGACTTCTATAATTCACCCCTCCACTTT	CASSFLKDFYNSPLHF
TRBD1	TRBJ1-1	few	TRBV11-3	TGTGCCAGCAGCTCACCCCGGGACAGGAGCATGAACACTGAAGCTTTCTTT	CASSSPRDRSMNTEAFF
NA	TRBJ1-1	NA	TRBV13	TGTGCCAGCAGCTTACCAGGGGAACACACTCGGGTGCCTGAAGCTTTCTTT	CASSLPGEHTRVPEAFF
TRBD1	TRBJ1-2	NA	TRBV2	TGTGCCAGCAGTGGGGGACAGGGTTACTACTATGGCTACACCTTC	CASSGGQGYYYGYTF
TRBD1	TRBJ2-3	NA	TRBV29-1	TGCAGCGTGCCGGGACAGGACACAGATACGCAGTATTTT	CSVPGQDTDTQYF
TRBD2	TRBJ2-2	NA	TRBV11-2	TGTGCCAGCAGCCTCCTAAGCGGGGGGGCCACCACCGGGGAGCTGTTTTTT	CASSLLSGGATTGELFF
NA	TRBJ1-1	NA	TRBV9	TGTGCCAGCAGCGTTACAGGGAACACTGAAGCTTTCTTT	CASSVTGNTEAFF
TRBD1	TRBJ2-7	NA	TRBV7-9	TGTGCCAGCAGCACCAACCGGGACAGGGTGTCGGCCTCCTACGAGCAGTACTTC	CASSTNRDRVSASYEQYF
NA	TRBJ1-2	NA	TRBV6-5	TGTGCCAGCGCCCCGGCAGGCCGATTCTATGGCTACACCTTC	CASAPAGRFYGYTF
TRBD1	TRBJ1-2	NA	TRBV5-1	TGCGCCAGCAGCCGGGACAGGGGGTCCCCTCATGATTATGGCTACACCTTC	CASSRDRGSPHDYGYTF
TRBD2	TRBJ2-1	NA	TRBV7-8	TGTGCCAGCAGCTTAACCGGGACTAACTTGAATGAGCAGTTCTTC	CASSLTGTNLNEQFF
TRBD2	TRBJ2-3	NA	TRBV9	TGTGCCAGCAGCGTTACCGGGACTAGCGTAGCAGATACGCAGTATTTT	CASSVTGTSVADTQYF
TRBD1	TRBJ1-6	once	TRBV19	TGTGCCAGTAGCGGAGGGACAGGTCACAGCTCCTATAATTCACCCCTCCACTTT	CASSGGTGHSSYNSPLHF
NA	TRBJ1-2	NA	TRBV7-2	TGTGCCAGCAGCTTAGCGGCGGATTATGGCTACACCTTC	CASSLAADYGYTF
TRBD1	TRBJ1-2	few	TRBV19	TGTGCCAGTAGTATGGGGACAGGGTATGGCTACACCTTC	CASSMGTGYGYTF